A single sample is the source of the 8 T cell receptor beta chains below, sequenced in a study of blood T cell repertoires in COVID-19. Sequencing used immunoSEQ multiplex PCR; TCRdb keeps in-frame clones, though not all of them. The sample has tens of thousands of clones; approximately 77% are singletons. The specimen was peripheral blood. These receptors all stem from a man between 65 and 85 years old with COVID-19, enrolled during active disease.

This chain uses TRBV24-1 with TRBJ1-1, with D maybe TRBD1 (5 bases). Germline lookup yields CDR1 KGHDR and CDR2 SFDVKD. The V and J ends lost 4 bases and 8 bases respectively, with 19 bases between them. The CDR3 has 15 residues. DNA of the CDR3: TGTGCCACCAGTGACCCCCGCGGGGCAGGGACCGAAGCTTTCTTT. This translates into CATSDPRGAGTEAFF.

The chain employs TRBV5-6 and TRBJ1-6; D not certain. Germline V CDR1 and CDR2: SGHDT, YYEEEE. With 2 bases removed from V and 14 bases from J, the gap between germline ends came to 14 bases. This CDR3 has 13 amino acids. CDR3 protein: CASSFLEGSALHF. The CDR3 DNA follows: TGTGCCAGCAGCTTCCTTGAGGGTTCGGCCCTCCACTTT.

The chain is built from TRBV6-1 and TRBJ1-5; D is undetermined. CDR1 MNHNS and CDR2 SASEGT come from the germline V gene. The CDR3 totals 15 residues. Between the trimmed V and J ends, which lost 6 bases and 0 bases, there was a span of 12 bases. Here the CDR3 DNA reads TGTGCCAGCAGGCGGACGGACTATAGCAATCAGCCCCAGCATTTT. It is translated as CASRRTDYSNQPQHF.

This chain joins TRBV4-2 and TRBJ1-5; no definite D call. This CDR3 has 15 residues. V was pared by 1 base and J by 6 bases, with 13 bases between. Germline CDR1 is LGHNA and CDR2 is YNFKEQ. This CDR3 is CASSQGSGETQPQHF. DNA for the CDR3: TGTGCCAGCAGCCAAGGTTCCGGGGAAACTCAGCCCCAGCATTTT.

The V and J genes are TRBV27 and TRBJ1-2, with 7 nucleotides matching TRBD1. With V trimmed by 3 bases and J by 5 bases, 6 bases remained unmatched. The CDR3 runs 14 residues. CDR1 is MNHEY and CDR2 is SMNVEV in the germline V gene (reference sequence). The CDR3 spells CASSLHSGGYGYTF. CDR3 in DNA: TGTGCCAGCAGTTTGCATTCAGGGGGGTATGGCTACACCTTC.

Concerning this clone: At one of its ends the junction is not consistent with the germline gene, which may arise from a read error. This chain uses TRBV14 with TRBJ2-1; TRBD2 aligns across 7 bases. The germline gives CDR1 SGHDN, CDR2 FVKESK. The CDR3 covers 17 residues. The CDR3 region is CASSQDWEGWTYSEQFF. In DNA, the CDR3 is TGTGCCAGCAGCCAAGATTGGGAGGGTTGGACGTACAGTGAGCAGTTCTTC.

The chain recombines TRBV29-1 with TRBJ1-1, with D unclear. The germline V gene has CDR1 SQVTM and CDR2 ANQGSEA. Trimming left V 3 bases short and J 1 base short, with 6 bases between. This CDR3 is 12 amino acids long. This CDR3 reads CSVEVQNTEAFF. CDR3 nucleotide sequence: TGCAGCGTTGAGGTACAGAACACTGAAGCTTTCTTT. The full variable domain, its missing parts supplied by reference TRBV29-1 and TRBJ1-1, is SAVISQKPSRDICQRGTSLTIQCQVDSQVTMMFWYRQQPGQSLTLIATANQGSEATYESGFVIDKFPISRPNLTFSTLTVSNMSPEDSSIYLCSVEVQNTEAFFGQGTRLTVV.

The CDR3 reads CASSPRTAGLYGYTF. CDR3 coding DNA: TGCGCCAGCAGCCCGCGTACTGCTGGTCTCTATGGCTACACCTTC. The rearrangement joins TRBV4-3 to TRBJ1-2; no firm D call. V lost 4 bases, J lost 4 bases, and 16 bases lay in between. Germline CDR1 reads LGHNA; CDR2 reads YSLEER. This CDR3 has 15 residues.